The TCR beta chain described here comes from a study of blood T cell repertoires in COVID-19. As for the study in general: Samples representing acute and convalescent COVID-19 were sourced from the United States, Italy and Spain.

In the original workflow: Nucleated cell number was recorded as an estimate derived from reference gene primer amplification. Libraries were prepared by immunoSEQ multiplex PCR; TCRdb keeps only in-frame clonotypes and omits some of them. D and trimming were read from the DNA, whereas the V and J calls and clone size are those reported in that table. The sample holds nearly 250,000 clones, 82% seen once. The sequence came from a woman older than 75 with acute or convalescent COVID-19. Sequenced material: peripheral blood.

The chain's CDR3 is CASRSSGRTYEQYF. CDR3 sequence (DNA): TGTGCCAGCAGATCTAGCGGGAGGACCTACGAGCAGTACTTC. The chain links TRBV28 to TRBJ2-7, with 11 bases identical to TRBD2. The CDR3 covers 14 residues. CDR1 is MDHEN, CDR2 SYDVKM, per germline. With 6 bases clipped from V and 2 bases from J, the junction kept 3 bases outside the gene matches.